The clone carrying this TCR beta chain was detected only once. Antigen: not known. The CDR3 contains 17 residues. In germline, CDR1 is SGHAT, CDR2 FQNNGV. With 0 bases clipped from V and 2 bases from J, the junction kept 2 bases outside the gene matches. PCR was performed using 60 Vbeta and 13 Jbeta primers. The method was immunoSEQ multiplex PCR; TCRdb's version includes in-frame clones alone and lacks a portion of them. The sample holds about 210,000 clones, 79% seen once. This sample is part of a study of cytomegalovirus exposure and HLA in healthy donors. Study-wide findings and caveats: A cluster of highly shared sequence variants was likely a sequencing artifact.

The V call is TRBV11-2, the J call TRBJ2-1; 12 bases agree with TRBD2. This clonotype originated in a male donor in good health and CMV-seropositive. The sequenced material came from PBMCs. CDR3: CASSLDPSGRAYNEQFF. The CDR3 DNA is TGTGCCAGCAGCTTAGACCCTAGCGGGAGGGCCTACAATGAGCAGTTCTTC.